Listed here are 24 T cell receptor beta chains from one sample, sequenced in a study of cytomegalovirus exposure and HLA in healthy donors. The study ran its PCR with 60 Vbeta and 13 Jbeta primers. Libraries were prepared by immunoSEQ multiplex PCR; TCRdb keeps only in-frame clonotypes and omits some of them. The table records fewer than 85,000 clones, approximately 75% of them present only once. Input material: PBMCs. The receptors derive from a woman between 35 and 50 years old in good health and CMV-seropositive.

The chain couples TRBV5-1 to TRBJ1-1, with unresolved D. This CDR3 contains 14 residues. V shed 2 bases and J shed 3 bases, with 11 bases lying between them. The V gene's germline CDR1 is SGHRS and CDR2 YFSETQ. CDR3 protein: CASSFAASDTEAFF. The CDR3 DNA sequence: TGCGCCAGCAGCTTCGCGGCGTCGGACACTGAAGCTTTCTTT.

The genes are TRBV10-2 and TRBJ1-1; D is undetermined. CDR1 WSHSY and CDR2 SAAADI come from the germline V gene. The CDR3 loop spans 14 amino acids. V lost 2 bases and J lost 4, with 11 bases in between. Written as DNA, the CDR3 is TGCGCCAGCAGTGAGGAGGTCAGAGGCACTGAAGCTTTCTTT. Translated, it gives CASSEEVRGTEAFF.

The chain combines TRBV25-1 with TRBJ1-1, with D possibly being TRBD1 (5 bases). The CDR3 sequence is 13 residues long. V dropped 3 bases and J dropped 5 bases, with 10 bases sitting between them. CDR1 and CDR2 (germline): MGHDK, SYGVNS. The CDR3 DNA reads TGTGCCAGCAGTGAGTTGGGGGGGACTGAAGCTTTCTTT. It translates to CASSELGGTEAFF. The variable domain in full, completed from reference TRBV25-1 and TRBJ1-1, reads EADIYQTPRYLVIGTGKKITLECSQTMGHDKMYWYQQDPGMELHLIHYSYGVNSTEKGDLSSESTVSRIRTEHFPLTLESARPSHTSQYLCASSELGGTEAFFGQGTRLTVV.

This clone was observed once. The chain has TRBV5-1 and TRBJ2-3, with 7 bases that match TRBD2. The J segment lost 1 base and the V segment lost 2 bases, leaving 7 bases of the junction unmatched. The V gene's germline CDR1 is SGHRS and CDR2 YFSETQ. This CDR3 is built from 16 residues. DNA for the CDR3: TGCGCCAGCAGCTTCGCAGCGGGGCAACGCACAGATACGCAGTATTTT. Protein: CASSFAAGQRTDTQYF.

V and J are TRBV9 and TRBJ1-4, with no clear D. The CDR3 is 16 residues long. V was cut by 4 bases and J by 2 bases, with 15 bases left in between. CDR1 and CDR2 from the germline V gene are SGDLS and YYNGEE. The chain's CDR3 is CASSPRSGRTNEKLFF. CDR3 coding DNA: TGTGCCAGCAGCCCCCGCTCGGGGAGGACTAATGAAAAACTGTTTTTT.

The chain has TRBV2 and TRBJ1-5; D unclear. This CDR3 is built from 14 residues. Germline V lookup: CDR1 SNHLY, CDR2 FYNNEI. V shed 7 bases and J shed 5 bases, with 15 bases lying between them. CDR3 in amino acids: CASTLERRDQPQHF. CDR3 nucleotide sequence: TGTGCCAGCACCCTGGAGAGGCGGGATCAGCCCCAGCATTTT.

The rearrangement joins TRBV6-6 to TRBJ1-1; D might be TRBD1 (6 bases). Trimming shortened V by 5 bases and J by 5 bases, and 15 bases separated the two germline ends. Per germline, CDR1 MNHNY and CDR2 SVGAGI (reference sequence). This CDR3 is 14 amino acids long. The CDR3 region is CASSGGDIRTEAFF. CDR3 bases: TGTGCCAGCAGTGGGGGGGACATAAGGACTGAAGCTTTCTTT.

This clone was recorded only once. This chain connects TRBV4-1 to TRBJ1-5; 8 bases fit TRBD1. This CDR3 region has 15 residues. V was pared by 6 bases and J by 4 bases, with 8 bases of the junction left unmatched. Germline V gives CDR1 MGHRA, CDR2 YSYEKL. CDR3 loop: CASSRQGLHNQPQHF. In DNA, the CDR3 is TGCGCCAGCAGTCGACAGGGGCTCCATAATCAGCCCCAGCATTTT.

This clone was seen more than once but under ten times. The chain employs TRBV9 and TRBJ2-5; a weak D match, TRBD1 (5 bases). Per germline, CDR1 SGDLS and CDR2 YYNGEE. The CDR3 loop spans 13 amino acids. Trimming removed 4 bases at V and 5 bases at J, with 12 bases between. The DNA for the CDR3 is TGTGCCAGCAGCCGATCAGGGTGGGAGACCCAGTACTTC. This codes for CASSRSGWETQYF.

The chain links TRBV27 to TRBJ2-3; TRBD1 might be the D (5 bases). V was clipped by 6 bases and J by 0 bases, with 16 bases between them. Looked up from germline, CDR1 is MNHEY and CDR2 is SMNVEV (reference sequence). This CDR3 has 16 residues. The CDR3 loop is CASRFKDTSSTDTQYF. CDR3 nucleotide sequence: TGTGCCAGCAGATTTAAGGACACTTCTAGCACAGATACGCAGTATTTT.

CDR3 coding DNA: TGTGCCAGCAGCCAAGATGTCCCGACTAGCGGGGGGAACTTCGATACGCAGTATTTT. This codes for CASSQDVPTSGGNFDTQYF. V and J are TRBV4-2 and TRBJ2-3; 13 bases agree with TRBD2. Losses at the gene ends were 0 bases for V and 6 bases for J; bases not matched to a gene: 12. The germline V gene has CDR1 LGHNA and CDR2 YNFKEQ. The CDR3 loop spans 19 amino acids.

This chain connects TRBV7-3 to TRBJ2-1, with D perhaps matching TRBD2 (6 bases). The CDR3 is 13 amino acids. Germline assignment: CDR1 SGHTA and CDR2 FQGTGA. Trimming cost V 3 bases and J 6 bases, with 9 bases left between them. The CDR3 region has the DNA TGTGCCAGCAGCTTTAGGCGGGGCAATGAGCAGTTCTTC. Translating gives CASSFRRGNEQFF.

The CDR3 region has the DNA TGCGCCAGCACCGAACCCGGGGGGGCCGTGAATGAGCAGTTCTTC. Protein: CASTEPGGAVNEQFF. The gene calls are TRBV5-1 and TRBJ2-1, with TRBD2 identical over 8 bases. This CDR3 has 15 residues. From germline, CDR1 is SGHRS and CDR2 YFSETQ. After removal of 6 bases from V and 7 bases from J, the junction contained 12 bases not matched to a gene.

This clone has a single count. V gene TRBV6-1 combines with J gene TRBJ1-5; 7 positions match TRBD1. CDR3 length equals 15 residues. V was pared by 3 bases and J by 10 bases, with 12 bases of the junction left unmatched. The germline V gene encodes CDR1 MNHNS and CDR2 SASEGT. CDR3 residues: CASSDWTGGMGPQHF. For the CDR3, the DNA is TGTGCCAGCAGTGATTGGACAGGCGGTATGGGTCCCCAGCATTTT.

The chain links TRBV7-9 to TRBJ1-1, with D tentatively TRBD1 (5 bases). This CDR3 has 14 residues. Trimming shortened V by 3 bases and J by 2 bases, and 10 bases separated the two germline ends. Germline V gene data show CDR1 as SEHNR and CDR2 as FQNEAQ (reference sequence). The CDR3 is CASSLAGINTEAFF. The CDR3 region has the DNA TGTGCCAGCAGCTTGGCAGGGATAAACACTGAAGCTTTCTTT.

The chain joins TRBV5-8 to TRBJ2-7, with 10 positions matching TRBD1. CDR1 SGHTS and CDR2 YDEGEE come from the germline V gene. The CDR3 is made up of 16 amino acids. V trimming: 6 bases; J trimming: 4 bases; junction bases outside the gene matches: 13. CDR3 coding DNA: TGTGCCAGCACGTTACCATTAGGGGACAGGGGTTACGAGCAGTACTTC. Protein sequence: CASTLPLGDRGYEQYF.

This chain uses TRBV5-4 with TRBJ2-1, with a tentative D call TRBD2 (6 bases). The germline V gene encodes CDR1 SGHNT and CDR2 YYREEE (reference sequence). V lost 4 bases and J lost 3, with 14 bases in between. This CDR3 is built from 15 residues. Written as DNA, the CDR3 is TGTGCCAGCAGCCTCCAGGTAGCGGACTACAATGAGCAGTTCTTC. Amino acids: CASSLQVADYNEQFF.

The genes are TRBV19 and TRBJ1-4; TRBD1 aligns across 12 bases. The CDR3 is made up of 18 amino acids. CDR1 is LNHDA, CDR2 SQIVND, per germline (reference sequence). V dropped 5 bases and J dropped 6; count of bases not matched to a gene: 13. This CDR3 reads CASSAQGQGAELDEKLFF. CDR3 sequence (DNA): TGTGCCAGTAGTGCTCAGGGACAGGGGGCGGAACTGGATGAAAAACTGTTTTTT.

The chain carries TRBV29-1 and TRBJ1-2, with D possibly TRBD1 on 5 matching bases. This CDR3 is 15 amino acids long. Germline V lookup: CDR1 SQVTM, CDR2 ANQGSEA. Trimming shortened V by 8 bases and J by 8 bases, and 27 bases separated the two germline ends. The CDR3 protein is CSPLPEQKGWGGYTF. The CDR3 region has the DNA TGCAGCCCCCTCCCAGAACAGAAGGGATGGGGCGGCTACACCTTC.

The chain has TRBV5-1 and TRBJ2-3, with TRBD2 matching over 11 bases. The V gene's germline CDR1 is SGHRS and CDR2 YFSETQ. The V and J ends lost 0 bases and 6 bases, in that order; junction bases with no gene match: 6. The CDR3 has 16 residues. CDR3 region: CASSLVPSGGQDTQYF. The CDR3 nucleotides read TGCGCCAGCAGCTTGGTTCCTAGCGGGGGGCAGGATACGCAGTATTTT.

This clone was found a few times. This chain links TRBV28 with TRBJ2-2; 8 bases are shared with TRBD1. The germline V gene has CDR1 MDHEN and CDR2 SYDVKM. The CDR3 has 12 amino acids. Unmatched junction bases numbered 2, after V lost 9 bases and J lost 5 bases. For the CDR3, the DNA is TGTGCCAGTCAGGGGGCGACCGGGGAGCTGTTTTTT. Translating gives CASQGATGELFF.

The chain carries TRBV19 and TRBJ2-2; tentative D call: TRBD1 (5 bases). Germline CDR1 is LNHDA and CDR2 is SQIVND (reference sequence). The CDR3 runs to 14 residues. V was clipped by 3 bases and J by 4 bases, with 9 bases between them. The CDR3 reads CASSIGQGTGELFF. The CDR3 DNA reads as TGTGCCAGTAGTATCGGTCAGGGCACCGGGGAGCTGTTTTTT. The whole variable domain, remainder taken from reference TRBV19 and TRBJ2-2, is DGGITQSPKYLFRKEGQNVTLSCEQNLNHDAMYWYRQDPGQGLRLIYYSQIVNDFQKGDIAEGYSVSREKKESFPLTVTSAQKNPTAFYLCASSIGQGTGELFFGEGSRLTVL.

The CDR3 DNA reads as TGTGCCAGCAGTCTGCGGTGGGGCGCAGGGGAGCAGTACTTC. This translates into CASSLRWGAGEQYF. The chain employs TRBV6-6 and TRBJ2-7; perhaps TRBD1 as D (5 bases). The V gene lost 5 bases and the J gene lost 7 bases, with 18 bases spanning the gap. The CDR3 has 14 amino acids. Germline CDR1 is MNHNY and CDR2 is SVGAGI (reference sequence).

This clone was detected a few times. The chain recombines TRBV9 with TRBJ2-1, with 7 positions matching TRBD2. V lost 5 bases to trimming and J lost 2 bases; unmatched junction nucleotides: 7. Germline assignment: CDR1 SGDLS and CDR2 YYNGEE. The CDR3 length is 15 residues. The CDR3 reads CASSESGAAYNEQFF. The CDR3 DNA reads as TGTGCCAGCAGTGAAAGCGGGGCCGCCTACAATGAGCAGTTCTTC.